The entry that follows covers one T cell receptor beta chain sequence. What this receptor recognizes is not known. Per-base qualities were not stored, and no clone one base away is much larger. The sample originates from a study of PD-L1 blockade in urothelial cancer (dated by TCRdb to about 2017). As for the study more broadly: All patients started therapy in about 2014 and received atezolizumab 1,200 mg intravenously every 3 weeks. About 90% of the 29 patients were identified as males with urothelial cancer of bladder origin, and a prior smoking history was reported by 18 of 29 patients. Patients had an ECOG performance status of 0 or 1 and had received between 0 and 3 prior chemotherapy regimens. Blood samples were analyzed at 3 weeks after treatment start (second dose) and at 6 weeks after treatment start. A median of approximately 140,000 T cells and some 90,000 unique TCRs was obtained from blood samples, and a median clonality of 0.080 was observed. The study was an exploratory multi-omic analysis of somatic, immune and clinical correlates of response to PD-L1 blockade with atezolizumab in urothelial cancer. Pretreatment tumor samples, along with matched peripheral blood collected serially before and after atezolizumab treatment, underwent TCR sequencing. Progression-free survival longer than 6 months counted as durable clinical benefit, and TCR features were additionally tested against both progression-free and overall survival. In the same patients who had TCR sequencing, pretreatment tumors also underwent whole exome sequencing and RNA sequencing. Durable clinical benefit was achieved by nine patients and was not achieved by 20 patients. Approximately 30 patients had pretreatment blood TCR-seq, roughly 24 had at least one posttreatment blood collection, and roughly 24 had tumor TCR-seq. Here is what the overall study found, with its caveats: Improved progression-free and overall survival was found to be associated with pretreatment peripheral blood TCR clonality below the median. Because the sample size was small (n ≈ 29) and many of the analyses were exploratory, the results are meant to be hypothesis-generating. Greater expansion of tumor-associated TCR clones in peripheral blood 3 weeks after the start of treatment was observed in patients with durable benefit (n ≈ 20, p = 0.022).

Each PCR received spiked-in synthetic TCR analog templates so that absolute template abundance could be estimated from read counts. TCRbeta CDR3 regions were amplified from genomic DNA with bias-controlled V and J gene primers using the immunoSEQ assay. Sequencing of rearranged TCRbeta segments was performed at approximately 20X coverage. Concerning the study's data processing: Sequencing errors were corrected by clustering and CDR3s were annotated against IMGT to assign V, D and J genes. Downstream analyses used only productive TCRbeta rearrangements and left out out-of-frame or stop-codon sequences. Clonality was computed as one minus Shannon entropy normalized by the log of the number of unique productive sequences. Clones differing between time points or between blood and tumor were identified by Fisher's exact test with Benjamini-Hochberg correction at adjusted p below 0.01. This immuneACCESS table, as held by TCRdb, lists in-frame sequences with V and J called but not all clones. Of the missing ones, under half trace to an unresolved V gene in checked studies; the others have no known cause. Clonal size and the V and J genes are those of that table, whereas D and trimming came from the DNA. This sample is represented by about 74,000 clones; around 80% of them were singletons. The ten top clones hold 4% to 6% of the sample.

Taken from cysteine to phenylalanine, the CDR3 has 14 residues. The sequence is cut down to CDR3 DNA, 42 bases in frame from base 1. V loses 0 bases, J loses 6 bases, and the germline ends lie 12 bases apart. Per the germline V gene, ENHRY is the CDR1 and SYGVKD is the CDR2. The cohort included 29 patients with locally advanced or metastatic urothelial carcinoma who were treated at Memorial Sloan Kettering on a trial protocol. Peripheral blood mononuclear cells were collected pretreatment and during treatment, at between 1 and 8 total time points per patient. The Qiagen DNeasy Blood extraction kit was used to purify genomic DNA from total PBMCs and from tumor samples. PBMCs were collected pretreatment and during treatment, and were isolated and stored as previously described.

The sample in question was PBMCs, obtained around atezolizumab (anti-PD-L1) treatment. Rearrangement joined TRBV10-3 to TRBJ2-7, and TRBD2 may be the D gene, going by 6 matching bases. This clonotype was obtained from a man aged 65 to 85 with urothelial cancer. The CDR3 protein is CAISESGTLGEQYF. The DNA sequence is TGTGCCATCAGTGAGTCTGGGACTCTAGGCGAGCAGTACTTC.